This T cell receptor beta chain stems from a study of OX40 agonist ivuxolimab in advanced cancers. At the level of the study: At 0.01 to 10 mg/kg, ivuxolimab was administered intravenously to patients every 2 weeks.

Note on this clone: Its antigen is not known.

Overall study findings and caveats: Researchers report that CD8+ T cells had, on average, more expanded clones than CD4+.

Method: immunoSEQ multiplex PCR; TCRdb's copy keeps in-frame clones and lacks some. The data hold some 58,000 clones, with about 82% observed a single time. Autoimmune disease history or systemic immunosuppression disqualified patients. This TCR was sampled from an adult with an advanced solid tumor such as melanoma, head and neck, liver or kidney cancer. The material sequenced was CD4+ or CD8+ T cells sorted from blood, taken in a trial of the OX40 agonist ivuxolimab.

Here the CDR3 DNA reads TGTGCCATCAGTGCGGATCGACCGAACACCGGGGAGCTGTTTTTT. It is translated as CAISADRPNTGELFF. V is TRBV10-3 and J is TRBJ2-2; D call uncertain. Germline lookup yields CDR1 ENHRY and CDR2 SYGVKD. Trimming took off 4 bases at V and 0 bases at J, with 9 bases between the two ends. The CDR3 length is 15 residues.